The text below deals with one T cell receptor (beta chain). This sample is part of a study of immune characterization of retroperitoneal liposarcoma. The CDR3 totals 15 residues. Per the germline V gene, CDR1 is WSHSY and CDR2 is SAAADI. V gave up 5 bases and J gave up 2 bases; unmatched junction bases: 7. TCRdb processed the PCR reads anew with MiXCR; each CDR3 protein has one entry. Of 8,500 to 13,000 distinct CDR3 sequences listed, over 25% were seen once; the top ten hold around 7.7%. Sequenced sample: tumor tissue. This sequence joins TRBV10-2 and TRBJ2-3, with 7 nucleotides matching TRBD1. The TCR sequence derives from a male donor with retroperitoneal liposarcoma. In DNA, the CDR3 is TGCGCCAGCAGTTCTCGGGACAGTTACACAGATACGCAGTATTTT. Translating gives CASSSRDSYTDTQYF.